The rows below give T cell receptor beta chains drawn from one sample of a study of CD8 T cells in ankylosing spondylitis. TCRdb re-derived calls from the 5' RACE reads in MiXCR, one entry per CDR3 protein. The sample holds fewer than 250,000 distinct CDR3 sequences, 10% seen once. The sample was blood, either unsorted or a sorted T cell fraction (not recorded which). These TCRs come from a male donor with ankylosing spondylitis or in good health (not recorded which). CDR3s include the opening cysteine and the closing phenylalanine or tryptophan. D genes are given only for firm matches. Expanded clones are given a class, and other clones once, few, many or no size at all.

>many|TRBV4-1|TRBJ2-3|TRBD2
CASSLEGSGVRDTQYF
TGCGCCAGCAGCCTGGAGGGTAGCGGGGTGCGAGATACGCAGTATTTT
>many|TRBV3-1|TRBJ2-4|.
CASSLSAQNIQYF
TGTGCCAGCAGCCTAAGTGCCCAAAACATTCAGTACTTC
>.|TRBV20-1|TRBJ2-7|TRBD1
CSASHGNRGYEQYF
TGCAGTGCTAGCCACGGGAACAGGGGATACGAGCAGTACTTC
>few|TRBV5-1|TRBJ2-7|TRBD1
CASSFDREQAGSYEQYF
TGCGCCAGCAGCTTTGACAGGGAGCAGGCCGGGTCCTACGAGCAGTACTTC
>many|TRBV6-1|TRBJ1-1|.
CASSELRGNTEAFF
TGTGCCAGCAGTGAACTCAGGGGGAACACTGAAGCTTTCTTT
>many|TRBV15|TRBJ2-5|.
CATSWGPRETQYF
TGTGCCACCTCATGGGGGCCAAGAGAGACCCAGTACTTC
>many|TRBV15|TRBJ1-1|.
CATSRDRLNTEAFF
TGTGCCACCAGCAGAGACAGATTGAACACTGAAGCTTTCTTT
>many|TRBV5-1|TRBJ1-5|.
CASSRTPEPNQPQHF
TGCGCCAGCAGCAGGACACCCGAACCCAATCAGCCCCAGCATTTT
>.|TRBV19|TRBJ2-7|TRBD1
CASSLGTGGGEQYF
TGTGCCAGTAGTCTGGGGACAGGGGGCGGCGAGCAGTACTTC
>many|TRBV12-3/TRBV12-4|TRBJ1-1|.
CASRAGEGAFF
TGTGCCAGCAGAGCTGGAGAGGGGGCTTTCTTT
>many|TRBV2|TRBJ2-3|TRBD1
CASSARTGGTDTQYF
TGTGCCAGCAGTGCCCGGACAGGGGGCACAGATACGCAGTATTTT
>many|TRBV5-1|TRBJ1-2|.
CASSLDRADGYTF
TGCGCCAGCAGCTTGGACAGGGCAGATGGCTACACCTTC
>.|TRBV6-2/TRBV6-3|TRBJ2-2|TRBD2
CASSLDGTSGRIRGSGELFF
TGTGCCAGCAGTTTGGACGGGACTAGCGGGAGGATTAGGGGCTCCGGGGAGCTGTTTTTT
>many|TRBV5-1|TRBJ2-1|TRBD1
CASSDPGQGLGDNEQFF
TGCGCCAGCAGCGATCCGGGACAGGGTTTGGGTGACAATGAGCAGTTCTTC
>many|TRBV20-1|TRBJ2-3|TRBD2
CSATRGLAGGSTDTQYF
TGCAGTGCTACTAGGGGACTAGCGGGAGGGAGCACAGATACGCAGTATTTT
>few|TRBV29-1|TRBJ1-2|TRBD1
CSVGTDYGYTF
TGCAGCGTGGGGACAGACTATGGCTACACCTTC
>.|TRBV7-7|TRBJ2-2|.
CASSFQGTGELFF
TGTGCCAGCAGCTTCCAGGGTACCGGGGAGCTGTTTTTT
>many|TRBV6-4|TRBJ2-1|.
CASSDSSGSYNEQFF
TGTGCCAGCAGTGACTCTAGCGGCTCCTACAATGAGCAGTTCTTC
>many|TRBV6-5|TRBJ1-5|TRBD1
CASSTGQDHDQPQHF
TGTGCCAGCAGTACTGGACAGGATCATGATCAGCCCCAGCATTTT
>few|TRBV6-5|TRBJ1-1|.
CASSYSGGNTEAFF
TGTGCCAGCAGTTACTCGGGGGGGAACACTGAAGCTTTCTTT
>.|TRBV30|TRBJ1-5|.
CAWSVNINQPQHF
TGTGCCTGGAGTGTAAATATCAATCAGCCCCAGCATTTT
>many|TRBV7-9|TRBJ2-1|TRBD2
CASSLASGNANEQFF
TGTGCCAGCAGCTTAGCCAGCGGGAATGCCAATGAGCAGTTCTTC
>many|TRBV10-2|TRBJ2-1|TRBD2
CASRRGGSYNEQFF
TGCGCCAGCAGGCGGGGGGGCTCCTACAATGAGCAGTTCTTC
>few|TRBV12-3/TRBV12-4|TRBJ1-4|.
CASSFTTSPTNEKLFF
TGTGCCAGCAGTTTTACTACTTCGCCAACTAATGAAAAACTGTTTTTT
>.|TRBV6-1|TRBJ2-3|TRBD2
CASSGGGDTDTQYF
TGTGCCAGCAGTGGGGGAGGGGACACAGATACGCAGTATTTT
>many|TRBV12-3/TRBV12-4|TRBJ2-1|.
CASSLTYQRQFF
TGTGCCAGCAGTCTGACTTACCAGCGACAGTTCTTC
>many|TRBV6-1|TRBJ2-3|TRBD1
CASIGGAETDTQYF
TGTGCCAGCATAGGGGGCGCTGAGACAGATACGCAGTATTTT
>.|TRBV20-1|TRBJ2-7|.
CSAPDKRISYEQYF
TGCAGTGCCCCGGACAAGCGGATATCCTACGAGCAGTACTTC
>.|TRBV6-1|TRBJ2-7|TRBD1
CASSESIRGRGYEQYF
TGTGCCAGCAGTGAAAGCATCAGGGGGCGCGGGTACGAGCAGTACTTC
>many|TRBV5-1|TRBJ1-1|.
CASSLSDGNTEAFF
TGCGCCAGCAGCTTGTCCGACGGGAACACTGAAGCTTTCTTT